The TCR beta chain described here comes from a study of blood T cell repertoires in COVID-19. Study summary: Spain, Italy and the United States supplied samples that represented acute and convalescent COVID-19. The cDNA or gDNA used as material had been derived from T cells, B-cell-depleted T cells, or PBMCs.

Methods used by the authors: Amplifying reference gene primers gave estimates of nucleated cell counts. The method was immunoSEQ multiplex PCR; TCRdb's version includes in-frame clones alone and lacks a portion of them. That table furnishes V, J and clone size, whereas the DNA furnished D and trimming. The table has about 75,000 clones, 74% seen once. Germline CDR1 and CDR2: DFQATT and SNEGSKA (reference sequence). The CDR3 consists of 15 residues. Germline trimming cut 3 bases from V and 6 bases from J; bases unmatched to any gene: 14. Sequenced input: peripheral blood. The origin of this receptor is a human donor with acute or convalescent COVID-19. The donor label of this sample is uncertain. The genes are TRBV20-1 and TRBJ2-7; 7 positions agree with TRBD2. CDR3 DNA sequence: TGCAGTGCTAGTGGGGCTAGCGGATCTACGAGCGAGCAGTACTTC. This encodes CSASGASGSTSEQYF.